These 2 T cell receptor beta chains share one sample of origin, sequenced in a study of spatial heterogeneity in lung cancer. These receptors' targets are unknown. Whole-study results and caveats: Tumors with more nonsynonymous mutations had more expanded intratumoral alpha and beta TCRs.

The time point is: sample taken at primary tumor resection. TCRdb reprocessed the 5' RACE reads with MiXCR, giving one entry per CDR3 protein. Here the sample spans under 15,000 distinct CDR3 sequences, 4% to 5% being singletons. The sample here was lung tumor tissue, taken at surgery. The receptor source for this set is a female donor with early-stage non-small cell lung cancer.

This clonotype was recorded at least ten times. This beta chain appears as a stray read in a library generated for alpha chains; its size is not informative. The chain carries TRBV7-9 and TRBJ2-3, with a weak D call TRBD2 (5 bases). Per the germline V gene, CDR1 is SEHNR and CDR2 is FQNEAQ (reference sequence). There are 15 residues in the CDR3. V was pared by 4 bases and J by 7 bases, with 18 bases between. The CDR3 region has the DNA TGTGCCAGCAGCTCCGAGCGGTCCAGTGGTAATACGCAGTATTTT. Protein: CASSSERSSGNTQYF. The full variable domain, with the rest looked up from reference TRBV7-9 and TRBJ2-3, is DTGVSQNPRHKITKRGQNVTFRCDPISEHNRLYWYRQTLGQGPEFLTYFQNEAQLEKSRLLSDRFSAERPKGSFSTLEIQRTEQGDSAMYLCASSSERSSGNTQYFGPGTRLTVL.

This clonotype was counted many times. This beta chain turned up in a library designed for alpha chains; as an off-target read, its abundance says little. The chain couples TRBV14 to TRBJ2-3; D may be TRBD1 (6 bases). CDR3 length equals 15 residues. V lost 5 bases and J 0 bases, leaving 12 bases between the germline ends. Germline CDR1 SGHDN, CDR2 FVKESK. This CDR3 is CASSFGTPSTDTQYF. CDR3 bases: TGTGCCAGCAGCTTCGGGACACCAAGCACAGATACGCAGTATTTT.